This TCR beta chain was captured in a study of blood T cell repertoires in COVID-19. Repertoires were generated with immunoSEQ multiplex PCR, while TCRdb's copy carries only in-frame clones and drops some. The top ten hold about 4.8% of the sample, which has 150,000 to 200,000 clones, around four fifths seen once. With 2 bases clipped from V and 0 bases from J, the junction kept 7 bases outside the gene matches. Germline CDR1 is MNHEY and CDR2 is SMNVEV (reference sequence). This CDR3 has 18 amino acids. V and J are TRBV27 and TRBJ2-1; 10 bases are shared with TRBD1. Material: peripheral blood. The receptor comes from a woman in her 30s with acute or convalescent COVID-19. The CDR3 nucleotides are TGTGCCAGCAGTTTACGCCGGGACAGGGGTTCCTCCTACAATGAGCAGTTCTTC. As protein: CASSLRRDRGSSYNEQFF.